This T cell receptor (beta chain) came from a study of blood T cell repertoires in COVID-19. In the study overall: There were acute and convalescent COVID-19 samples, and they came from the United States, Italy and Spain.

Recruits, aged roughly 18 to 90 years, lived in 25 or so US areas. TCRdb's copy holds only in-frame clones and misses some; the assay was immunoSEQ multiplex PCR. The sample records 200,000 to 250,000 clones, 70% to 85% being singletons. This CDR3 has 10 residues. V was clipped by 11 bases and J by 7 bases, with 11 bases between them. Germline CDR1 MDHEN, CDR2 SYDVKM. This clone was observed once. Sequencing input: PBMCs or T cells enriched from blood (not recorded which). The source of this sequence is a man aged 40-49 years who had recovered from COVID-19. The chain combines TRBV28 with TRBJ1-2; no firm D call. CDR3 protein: CACLGSGYTF. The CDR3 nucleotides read TGTGCCTGCCTTGGCAGTGGCTACACCTTC.